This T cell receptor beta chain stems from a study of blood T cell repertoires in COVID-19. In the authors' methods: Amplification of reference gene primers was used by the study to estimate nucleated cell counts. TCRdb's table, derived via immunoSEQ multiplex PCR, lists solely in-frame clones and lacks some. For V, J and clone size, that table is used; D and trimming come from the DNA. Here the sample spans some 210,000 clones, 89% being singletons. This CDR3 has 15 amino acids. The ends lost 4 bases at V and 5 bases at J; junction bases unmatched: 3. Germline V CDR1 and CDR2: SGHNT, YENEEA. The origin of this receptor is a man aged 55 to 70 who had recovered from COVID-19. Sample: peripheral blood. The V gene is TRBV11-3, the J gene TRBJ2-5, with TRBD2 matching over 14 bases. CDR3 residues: CASSWGLAGAETQYF. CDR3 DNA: TGTGCCAGCAGCTGGGGACTAGCGGGAGCCGAGACCCAGTACTTC.